This T cell receptor beta chain derives from a study of blood T cell repertoires in COVID-19. Background on the study: T cells, B-cell-depleted T cells, or PBMCs provided the cDNA or gDNA that served as material.

Some clones are missing from TCRdb's copy, which holds only in-frame ones; the method was immunoSEQ multiplex PCR. Of fewer than 250,000 clones listed, roughly 85% are singletons. Participants were aged about 18 to 90 years from 20 to 30 US areas. The sequencing sample was made of PBMCs or T cells enriched from blood (not recorded which). The TCR was taken from a woman aged 45 to 65 with acute COVID-19.

DNA for the CDR3: TGCGCCAGCAGCCAAGATCCCGATGCCAGGGGCAATCAGCCCCAGCATTTT. Translated, it gives CASSQDPDARGNQPQHF. This chain links TRBV4-3 with TRBJ1-5; D is perhaps TRBD1 (5 bases). The CDR3 runs to 17 residues. Germline loops: CDR1 LGHNA, CDR2 YSLEER. V gave up 0 bases and J gave up 2 bases, with 14 bases separating them.